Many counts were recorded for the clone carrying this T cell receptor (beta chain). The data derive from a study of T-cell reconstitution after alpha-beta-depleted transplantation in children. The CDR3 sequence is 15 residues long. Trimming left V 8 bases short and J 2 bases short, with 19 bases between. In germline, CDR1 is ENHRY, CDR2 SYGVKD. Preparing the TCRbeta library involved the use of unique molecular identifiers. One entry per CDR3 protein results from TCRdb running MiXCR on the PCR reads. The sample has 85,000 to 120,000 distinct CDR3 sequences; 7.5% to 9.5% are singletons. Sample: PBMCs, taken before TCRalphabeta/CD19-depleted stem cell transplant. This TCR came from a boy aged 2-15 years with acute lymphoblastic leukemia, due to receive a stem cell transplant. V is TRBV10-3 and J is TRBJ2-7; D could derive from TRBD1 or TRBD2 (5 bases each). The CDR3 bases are TGTGCCATCCGATTCGGGACGGAGGCCCCCTACGAGCAGTACTTC. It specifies CAIRFGTEAPYEQYF.